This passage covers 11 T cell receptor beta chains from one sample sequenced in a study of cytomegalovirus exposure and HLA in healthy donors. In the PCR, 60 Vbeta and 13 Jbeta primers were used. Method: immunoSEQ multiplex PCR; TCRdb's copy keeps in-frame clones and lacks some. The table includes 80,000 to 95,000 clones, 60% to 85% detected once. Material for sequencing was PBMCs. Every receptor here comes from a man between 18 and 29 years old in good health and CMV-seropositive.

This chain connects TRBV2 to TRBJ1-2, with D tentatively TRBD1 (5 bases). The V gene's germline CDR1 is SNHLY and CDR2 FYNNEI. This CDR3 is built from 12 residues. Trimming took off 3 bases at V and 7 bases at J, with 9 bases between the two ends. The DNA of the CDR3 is TGTGCCAGCAGTGACCAGGGCGGTGGCTACACCTTC. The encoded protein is CASSDQGGGYTF.

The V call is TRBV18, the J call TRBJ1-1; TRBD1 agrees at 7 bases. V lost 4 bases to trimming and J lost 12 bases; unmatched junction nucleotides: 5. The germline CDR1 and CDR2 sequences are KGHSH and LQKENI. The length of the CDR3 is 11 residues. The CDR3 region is CASSLDREPFF. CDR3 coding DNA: TGTGCCAGCTCACTCGACAGGGAGCCTTTCTTT.

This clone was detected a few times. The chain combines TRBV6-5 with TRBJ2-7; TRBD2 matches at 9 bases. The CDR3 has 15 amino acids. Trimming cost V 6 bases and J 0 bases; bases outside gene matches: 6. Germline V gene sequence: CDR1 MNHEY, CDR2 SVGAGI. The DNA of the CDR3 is TGTGCCAGCAGCCCCCTTAGCGGGAGCTCCTACGAGCAGTACTTC. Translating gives CASSPLSGSSYEQYF.

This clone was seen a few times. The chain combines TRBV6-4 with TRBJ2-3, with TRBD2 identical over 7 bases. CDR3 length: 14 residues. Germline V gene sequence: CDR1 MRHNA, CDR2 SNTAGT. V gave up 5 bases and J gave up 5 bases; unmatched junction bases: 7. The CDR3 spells CASSLAGAGDTQYF. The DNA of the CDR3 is TGTGCCAGCAGTTTAGCGGGCGCGGGAGATACGCAGTATTTT.

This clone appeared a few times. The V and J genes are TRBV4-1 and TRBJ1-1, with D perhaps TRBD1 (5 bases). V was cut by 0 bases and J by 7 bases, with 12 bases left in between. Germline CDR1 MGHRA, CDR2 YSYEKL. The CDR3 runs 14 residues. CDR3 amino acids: CASSQDRGWDEAFF. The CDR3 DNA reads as TGCGCCAGCAGCCAAGATAGGGGTTGGGATGAAGCTTTCTTT.

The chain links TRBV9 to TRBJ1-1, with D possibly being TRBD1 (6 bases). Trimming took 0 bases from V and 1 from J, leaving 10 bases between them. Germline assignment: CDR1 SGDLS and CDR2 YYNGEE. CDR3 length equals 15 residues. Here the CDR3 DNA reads TGTGCCAGCAGCGTAGTGGCAGGGGCGAACACTGAAGCTTTCTTT. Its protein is CASSVVAGANTEAFF.

The CDR3 reads CASSTKIHNEQFF. CDR3 nucleotide sequence: TGTGCCAGCAGTACAAAGATACACAATGAGCAGTTCTTC. The chain is built from TRBV6-5 and TRBJ2-1, with D uncertain. Germline V CDR1 and CDR2: MNHEY, SVGAGI. The CDR3 runs 13 residues. V shed 5 bases and J shed 5 bases, with 10 bases lying between them.

Here the CDR3 reads CASSYRKLDRTYEQYF. CDR3 nucleotides: TGTGCCAGCAGTTACCGAAAGCTCGACAGGACCTACGAGCAGTACTTC. V usage is TRBV6-5 and J usage is TRBJ2-7, with D possibly TRBD1 on 6 matching bases. V lost 2 bases and J lost 2, with 16 bases in between. Looked up from germline, CDR1 is MNHEY and CDR2 is SVGAGI. This CDR3 has 16 amino acids.

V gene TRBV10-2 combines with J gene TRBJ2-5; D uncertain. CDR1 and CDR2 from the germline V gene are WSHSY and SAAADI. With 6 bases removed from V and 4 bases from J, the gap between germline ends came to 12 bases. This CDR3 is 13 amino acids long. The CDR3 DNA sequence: TGCGCCAGCAGACCGTCGGGTCCAGAGACCCAGTACTTC. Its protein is CASRPSGPETQYF.

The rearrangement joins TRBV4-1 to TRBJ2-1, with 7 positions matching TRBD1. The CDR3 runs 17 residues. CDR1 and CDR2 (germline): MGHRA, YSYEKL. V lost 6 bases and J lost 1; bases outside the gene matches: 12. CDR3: CASSPTTGTASYNEQFF. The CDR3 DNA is TGCGCCAGCAGTCCTACCACCGGGACAGCATCCTACAATGAGCAGTTCTTC.

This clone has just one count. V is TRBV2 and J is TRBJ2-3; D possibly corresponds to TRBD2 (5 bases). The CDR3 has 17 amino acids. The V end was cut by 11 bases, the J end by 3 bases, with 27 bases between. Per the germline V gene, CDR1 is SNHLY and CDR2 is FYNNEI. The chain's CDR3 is CACEVPTTDSQTDTQYF. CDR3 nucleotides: TGTGCCTGCGAAGTACCTACGACGGACTCTCAGACAGATACGCAGTATTTT. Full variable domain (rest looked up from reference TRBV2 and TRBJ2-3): EPEVTQTPSHQVTQMGQEVILRCVPISNHLYFYWYRQILGQKVEFLVSFYNNEISEKSEIFDDQFSVERPDGSNFTLKIRSTKLEDSAMYFCACEVPTTDSQTDTQYFGPGTRLTVL.